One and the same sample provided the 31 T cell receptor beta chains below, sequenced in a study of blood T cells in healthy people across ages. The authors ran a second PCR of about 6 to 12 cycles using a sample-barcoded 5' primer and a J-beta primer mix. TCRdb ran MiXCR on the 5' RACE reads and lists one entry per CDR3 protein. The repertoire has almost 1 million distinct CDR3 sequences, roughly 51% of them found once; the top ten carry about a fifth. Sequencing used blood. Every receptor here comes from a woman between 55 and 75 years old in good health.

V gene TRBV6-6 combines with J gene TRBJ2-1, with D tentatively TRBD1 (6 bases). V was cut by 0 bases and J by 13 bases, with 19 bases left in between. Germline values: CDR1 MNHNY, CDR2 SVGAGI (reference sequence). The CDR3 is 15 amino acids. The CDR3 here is CASSYSDRIQETQFF. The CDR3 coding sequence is TGTGCCAGCAGTTACTCCGACAGGATACAAGAGACCCAGTTCTTC.

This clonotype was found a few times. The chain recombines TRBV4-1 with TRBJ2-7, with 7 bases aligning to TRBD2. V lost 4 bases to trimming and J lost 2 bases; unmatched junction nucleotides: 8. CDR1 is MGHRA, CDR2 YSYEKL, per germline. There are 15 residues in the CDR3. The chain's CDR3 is CASSLAGKLTYEQYF. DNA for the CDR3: TGCGCCAGCAGCCTAGCGGGCAAGTTGACCTACGAGCAGTACTTC.

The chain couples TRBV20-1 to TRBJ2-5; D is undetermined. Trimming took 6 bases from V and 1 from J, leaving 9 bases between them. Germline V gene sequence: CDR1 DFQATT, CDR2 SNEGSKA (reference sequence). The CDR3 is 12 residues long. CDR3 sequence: CSAPPLQETQYF. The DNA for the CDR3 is TGCAGTGCCCCTCCCCTCCAAGAGACCCAGTACTTC.

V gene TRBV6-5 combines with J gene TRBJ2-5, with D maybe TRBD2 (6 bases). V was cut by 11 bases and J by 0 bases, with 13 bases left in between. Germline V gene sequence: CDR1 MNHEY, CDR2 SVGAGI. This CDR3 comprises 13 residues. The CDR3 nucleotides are TGTGCCGTTGGAGGGGCCAACCAAGAGACCCAGTACTTC. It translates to CAVGGANQETQYF.

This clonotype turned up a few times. In nucleotides, the CDR3 is TGTGCCAGCAGTTTAACGGAAGGGGGGACCTACGAGCAGTACTTC. This encodes CASSLTEGGTYEQYF. The genes are TRBV12-3 or TRBV12-4 and TRBJ2-7; TRBD1 or TRBD2 may be the D gene (6 bases each). V lost 2 bases and J lost 2, with 13 bases in between. This CDR3 has 15 amino acids.

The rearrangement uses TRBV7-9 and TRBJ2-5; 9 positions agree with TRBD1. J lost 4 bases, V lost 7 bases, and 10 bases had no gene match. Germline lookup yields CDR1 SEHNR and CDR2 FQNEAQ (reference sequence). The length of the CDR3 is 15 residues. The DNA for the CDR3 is TGTGCCAGCACCGACATCGGACAGGGGCGAGAGACCCAGTACTTC. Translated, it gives CASTDIGQGRETQYF.

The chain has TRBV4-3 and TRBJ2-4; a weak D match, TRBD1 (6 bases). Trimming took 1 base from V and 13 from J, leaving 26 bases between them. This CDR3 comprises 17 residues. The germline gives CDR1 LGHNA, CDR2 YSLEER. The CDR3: CASSQGVEQGRYNEQYF. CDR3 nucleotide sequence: TGCGCCAGCAGCCAAGGAGTAGAACAGGGCAGATACAATGAGCAGTACTTC.

In DNA form, the CDR3 reads TGTGCCAGCAGCCAAGCTGAGTTAGAGACCCAGTACTTC. Its protein is CASSQAELETQYF. V gene TRBV4-2 combines with J gene TRBJ2-5; the D is unclear. This CDR3 is 13 amino acids long. Trimming pared 1 base from V and 4 bases from J, leaving 7 bases between. Germline loops: CDR1 LGHNA, CDR2 YNFKEQ.

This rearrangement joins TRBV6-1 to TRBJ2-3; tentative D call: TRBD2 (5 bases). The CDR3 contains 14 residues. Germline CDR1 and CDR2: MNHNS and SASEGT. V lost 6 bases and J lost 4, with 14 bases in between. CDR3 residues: CASSPRRVPDTQYF. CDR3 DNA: TGTGCCAGCAGCCCGAGGCGGGTTCCAGATACGCAGTATTTT.

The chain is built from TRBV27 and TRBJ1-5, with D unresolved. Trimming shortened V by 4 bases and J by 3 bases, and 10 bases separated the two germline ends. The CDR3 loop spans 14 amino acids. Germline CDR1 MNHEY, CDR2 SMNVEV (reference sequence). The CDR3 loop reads CASSSERFNQPQHF. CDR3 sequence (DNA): TGTGCCAGCAGTTCGGAACGGTTCAATCAGCCCCAGCATTTT.

The CDR3 bases are TGTGCCAGCAGCAGAGAGTGGGTGTCACAAGAGACTCAGTACTTC. Its translation is CASSREWVSQETQYF. The J gene is TRBJ2-7, the V gene TRBV7-2; D is uncertain. Trimming took 5 bases from V and 10 from J, leaving 24 bases between them. The CDR3 is 15 amino acids. In germline, CDR1 is SGHTA, CDR2 FQGNSA.

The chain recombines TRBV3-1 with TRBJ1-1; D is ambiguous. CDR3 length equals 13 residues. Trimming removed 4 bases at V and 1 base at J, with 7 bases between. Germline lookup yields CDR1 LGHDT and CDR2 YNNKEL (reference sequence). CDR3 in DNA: TGTGCCAGCAGCCCCTTTGGGAACACTGAAGCTTTCTTT. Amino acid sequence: CASSPFGNTEAFF.

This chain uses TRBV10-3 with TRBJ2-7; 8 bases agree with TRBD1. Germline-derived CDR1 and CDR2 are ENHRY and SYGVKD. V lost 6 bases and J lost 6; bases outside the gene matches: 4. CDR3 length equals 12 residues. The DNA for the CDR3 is TGTGCCATCAGCAGACAGGGGCTCGAGCAGTACTTC. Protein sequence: CAISRQGLEQYF.

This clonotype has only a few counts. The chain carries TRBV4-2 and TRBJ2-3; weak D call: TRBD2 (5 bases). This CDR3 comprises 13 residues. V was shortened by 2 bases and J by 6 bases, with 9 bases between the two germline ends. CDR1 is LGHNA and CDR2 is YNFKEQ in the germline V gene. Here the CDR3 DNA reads TGTGCCAGCAGCCAACCTCTAGCCGATACGCAGTATTTT. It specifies CASSQPLADTQYF.

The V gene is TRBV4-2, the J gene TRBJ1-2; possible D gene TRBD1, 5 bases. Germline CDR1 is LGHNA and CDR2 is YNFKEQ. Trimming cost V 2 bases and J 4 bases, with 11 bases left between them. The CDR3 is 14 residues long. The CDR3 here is CASSQRGRSYGYTF. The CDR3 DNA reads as TGTGCCAGCAGCCAACGGGGGAGGTCCTATGGCTACACCTTC.

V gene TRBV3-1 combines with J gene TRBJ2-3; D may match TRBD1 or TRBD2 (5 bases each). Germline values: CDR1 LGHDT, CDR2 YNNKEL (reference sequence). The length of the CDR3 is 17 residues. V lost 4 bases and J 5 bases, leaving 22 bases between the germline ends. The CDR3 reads CASSLGRSRQVIDTQYF. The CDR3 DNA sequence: TGTGCCAGCAGCCTGGGACGGAGCCGCCAAGTAATAGATACGCAGTATTTT.

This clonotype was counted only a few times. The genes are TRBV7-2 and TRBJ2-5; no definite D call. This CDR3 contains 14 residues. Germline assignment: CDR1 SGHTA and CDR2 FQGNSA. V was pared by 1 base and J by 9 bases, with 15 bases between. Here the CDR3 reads CASSLGVPNSAQYF. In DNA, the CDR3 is TGTGCCAGCAGCTTAGGGGTCCCCAATTCGGCCCAGTACTTC.

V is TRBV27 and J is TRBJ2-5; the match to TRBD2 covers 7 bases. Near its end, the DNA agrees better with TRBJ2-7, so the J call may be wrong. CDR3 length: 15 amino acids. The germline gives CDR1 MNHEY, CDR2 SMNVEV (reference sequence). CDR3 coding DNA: TGTGCCAGCAGTTTATTCGGGACTACTTACTACGAGCAGTACTTC. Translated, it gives CASSLFGTTYYEQYF.

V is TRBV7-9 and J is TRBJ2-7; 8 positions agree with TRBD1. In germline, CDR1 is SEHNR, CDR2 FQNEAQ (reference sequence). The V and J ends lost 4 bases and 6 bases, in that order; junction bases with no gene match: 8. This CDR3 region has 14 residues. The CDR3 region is CASSSQGAMGEQYF. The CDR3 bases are TGTGCCAGCAGCTCTCAGGGGGCCATGGGCGAGCAGTACTTC.

CDR3 residues: CASSAGGAPQPQHF. The CDR3 DNA is TGTGCCAGCAGTGCCGGGGGTGCCCCTCAGCCCCAGCATTTT. This chain uses TRBV12-3 or TRBV12-4 with TRBJ1-5; D possibly corresponds to TRBD1 (5 bases). The V end was cut by 5 bases, the J end by 6 bases, with 14 bases between. This CDR3 is built from 14 residues.

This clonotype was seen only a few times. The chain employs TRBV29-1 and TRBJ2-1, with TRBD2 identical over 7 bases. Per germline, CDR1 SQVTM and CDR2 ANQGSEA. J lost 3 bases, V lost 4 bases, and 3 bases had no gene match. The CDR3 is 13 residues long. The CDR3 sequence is CSVGGRFYNEQFF. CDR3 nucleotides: TGCAGCGTTGGCGGGAGATTCTACAATGAGCAGTTCTTC.

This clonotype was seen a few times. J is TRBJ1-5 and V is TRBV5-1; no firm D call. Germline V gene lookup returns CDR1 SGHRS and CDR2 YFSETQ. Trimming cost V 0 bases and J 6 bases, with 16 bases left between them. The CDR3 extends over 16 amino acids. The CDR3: CASSLGIHGEGQPQHF. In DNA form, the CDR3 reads TGCGCCAGCAGCTTGGGAATTCATGGGGAGGGTCAGCCCCAGCATTTT.

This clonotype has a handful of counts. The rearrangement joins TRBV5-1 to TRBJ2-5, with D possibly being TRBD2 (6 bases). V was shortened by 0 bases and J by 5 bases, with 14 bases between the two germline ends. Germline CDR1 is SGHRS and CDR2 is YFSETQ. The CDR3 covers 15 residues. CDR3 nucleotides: TGCGCCAGCAGCTTGGCCGGGGGAGGTATGGAGACCCAGTACTTC. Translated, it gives CASSLAGGGMETQYF.

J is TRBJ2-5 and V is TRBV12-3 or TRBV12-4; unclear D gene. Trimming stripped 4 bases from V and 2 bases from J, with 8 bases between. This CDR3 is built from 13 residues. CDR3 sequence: CASSYGRQETQYF. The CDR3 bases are TGTGCCAGCAGTTACGGGCGACAAGAGACCCAGTACTTC.

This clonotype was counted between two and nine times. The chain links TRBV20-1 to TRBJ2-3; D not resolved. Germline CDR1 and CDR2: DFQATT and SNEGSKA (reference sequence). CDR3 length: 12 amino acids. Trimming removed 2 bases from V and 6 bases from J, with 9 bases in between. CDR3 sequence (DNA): TGCAGTGCTAGACATAGGCGGGATACGCAGTATTTT. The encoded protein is CSARHRRDTQYF.

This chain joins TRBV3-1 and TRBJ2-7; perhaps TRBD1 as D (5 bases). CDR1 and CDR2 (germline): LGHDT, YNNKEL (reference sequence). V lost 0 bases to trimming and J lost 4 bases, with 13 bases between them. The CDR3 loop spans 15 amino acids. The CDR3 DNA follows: TGTGCCAGCAGCCAAGAAAGGGGATTCCGATACGAGCAGTACTTC. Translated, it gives CASSQERGFRYEQYF.

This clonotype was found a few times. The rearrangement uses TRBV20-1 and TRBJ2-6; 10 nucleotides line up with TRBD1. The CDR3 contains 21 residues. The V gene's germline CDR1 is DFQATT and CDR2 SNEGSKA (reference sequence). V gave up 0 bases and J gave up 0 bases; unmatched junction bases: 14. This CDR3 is CSARDGRQGADPYSGANVLTF. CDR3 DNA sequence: TGCAGTGCTAGAGATGGCAGACAGGGGGCCGATCCCTACTCTGGGGCCAACGTCCTGACTTTC.

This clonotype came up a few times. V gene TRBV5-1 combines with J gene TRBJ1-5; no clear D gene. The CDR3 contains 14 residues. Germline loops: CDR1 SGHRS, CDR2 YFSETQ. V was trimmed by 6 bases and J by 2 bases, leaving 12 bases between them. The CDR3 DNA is TGCGCCAGCAAGAGAGAACTCGGCAATCAGCCCCAGCATTTT. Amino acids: CASKRELGNQPQHF.

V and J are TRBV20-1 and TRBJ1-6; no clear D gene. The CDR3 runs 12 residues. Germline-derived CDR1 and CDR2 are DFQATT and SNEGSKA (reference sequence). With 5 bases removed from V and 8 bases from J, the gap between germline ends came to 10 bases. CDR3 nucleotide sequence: TGCAGTGCTGGTAGAATTGATTCACCCCTCCACTTT. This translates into CSAGRIDSPLHF.

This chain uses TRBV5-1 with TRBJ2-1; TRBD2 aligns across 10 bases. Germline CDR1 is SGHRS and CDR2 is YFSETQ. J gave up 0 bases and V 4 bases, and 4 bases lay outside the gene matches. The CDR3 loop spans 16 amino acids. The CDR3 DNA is TGCGCCAGCAGCCTAGGACTAGCGGACTCCTACAATGAGCAGTTCTTC. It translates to CASSLGLADSYNEQFF.

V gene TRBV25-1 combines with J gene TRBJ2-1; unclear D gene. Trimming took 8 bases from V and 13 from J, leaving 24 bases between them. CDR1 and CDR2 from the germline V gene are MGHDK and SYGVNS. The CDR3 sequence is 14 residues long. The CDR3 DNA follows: TGTGCCAGCGCCGGAAGGTATCATGCAGAGACCCAGTTCTTC. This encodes CASAGRYHAETQFF.